The T cell receptor beta chain described here comes from a study of T-cell reconstitution after alpha-beta-depleted transplantation in children. This clonotype was seen more than once but under ten times. The germline V gene has CDR1 LGHNA and CDR2 YSLEER. CDR3 length: 15 amino acids. V lost 1 base and J lost 3, with 13 bases in between. Preparation of the TCRbeta library was carried out with unique molecular identifiers. TCRdb re-called the PCR reads with MiXCR, one entry per CDR3 protein. The table has 260,000 or so distinct CDR3 sequences, 9.5% to 15% seen once. The J gene is TRBJ2-7, the V gene TRBV4-3, with a possible D match to TRBD2 (5 bases). The material was PBMCs from the stem cell graft donor, obtained from the stem cell graft. The TCR sequence derives from a human donor who donated a stem cell graft to a child with acute lymphoblastic leukemia. CDR3 nucleotide sequence: TGCGCCAGCAGCCAAGTCACCCGGGGAGACTACGAGCAGTACTTC. Amino acids: CASSQVTRGDYEQYF.